The sequence of this T cell receptor (beta chain) was determined in a study of T cell clonality in common variable immunodeficiency. General study findings and limits: Compared with controls, CVID subjects had fewer shared TCRbeta clones. Common variable immunodeficiency TCR beta sequences reportedly had fewer deletions and N-nucleotide insertions. Compared with healthy controls, CVID subjects showed increased TCRbeta clonality, mostly in about a third.

Caucasian heritage predominated among both patients and controls. For at least one year, all CVID subjects received replacement immunoglobulin. This clone showed up many times. No antigen is known for it. Only in-frame clones appear in the TCRdb table, and some are missing; sequencing was by immunoSEQ multiplex PCR. This sample carries more than 35,000 clones, none of them present only once. Sequenced: peripheral blood mononuclear cells. The receptor comes from a human donor with common variable immunodeficiency.

CDR3 residues: CASSLSGGGGTEAFF. CDR3 DNA (partial): TGTGCCAGCAGCTTATCGGGGGGAGGGGGCACTGAA. The chain carries TRBV7-6 and TRBJ1-1; D is possibly TRBD1 (6 bases). The DNA ends 3 residues before the CDR3 does, and the rest of the CDR3 is filled in from the germline J gene. Germline CDR1 reads SGHVS; CDR2 reads FNYEAQ. The CDR3 is 15 amino acids. V gave up 2 bases and J gave up 4 bases, with 14 bases separating them.